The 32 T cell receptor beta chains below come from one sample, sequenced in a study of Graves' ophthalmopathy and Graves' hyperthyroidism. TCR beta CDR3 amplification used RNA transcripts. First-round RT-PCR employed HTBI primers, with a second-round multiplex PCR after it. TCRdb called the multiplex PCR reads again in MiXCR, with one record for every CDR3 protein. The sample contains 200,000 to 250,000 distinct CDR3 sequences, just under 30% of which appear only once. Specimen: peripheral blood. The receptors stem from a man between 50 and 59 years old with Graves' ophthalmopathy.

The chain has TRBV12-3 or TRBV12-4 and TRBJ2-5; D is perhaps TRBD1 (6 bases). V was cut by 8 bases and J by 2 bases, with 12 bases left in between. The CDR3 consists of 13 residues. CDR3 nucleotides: TGTGCCAGCCGACAGGAGATTCAAGAGACCCAGTACTTC. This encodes CASRQEIQETQYF.

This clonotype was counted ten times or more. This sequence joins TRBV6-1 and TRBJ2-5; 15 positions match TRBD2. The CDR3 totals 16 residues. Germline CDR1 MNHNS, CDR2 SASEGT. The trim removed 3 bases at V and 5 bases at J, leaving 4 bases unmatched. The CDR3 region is CASSDAGTSGRETQYF. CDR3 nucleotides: TGTGCCAGCAGTGACGCCGGGACTAGCGGGAGGGAGACCCAGTACTTC.

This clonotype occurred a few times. CDR3 in amino acids: CASTFSTSGELRGGELFF. The CDR3 DNA sequence: TGTGCCAGCACTTTCTCGACTAGCGGGGAGCTACGGGGCGGGGAGCTGTTTTTT. This rearrangement joins TRBV6-2 or TRBV6-3 to TRBJ2-2; TRBD2 matches 11 bases. V shed 7 bases, J shed 7 bases, and the junction held 17 bases outside the gene matches. The CDR3 totals 18 residues. Germline CDR1 is MNHEY and CDR2 is SVGEGT.

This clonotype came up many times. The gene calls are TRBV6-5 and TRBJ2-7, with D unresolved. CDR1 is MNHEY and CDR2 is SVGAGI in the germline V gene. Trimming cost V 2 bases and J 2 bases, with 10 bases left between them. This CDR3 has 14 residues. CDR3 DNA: TGTGCCAGCAGTTACCTTGACGTAGCCTACGAGCAGTACTTC. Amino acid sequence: CASSYLDVAYEQYF.

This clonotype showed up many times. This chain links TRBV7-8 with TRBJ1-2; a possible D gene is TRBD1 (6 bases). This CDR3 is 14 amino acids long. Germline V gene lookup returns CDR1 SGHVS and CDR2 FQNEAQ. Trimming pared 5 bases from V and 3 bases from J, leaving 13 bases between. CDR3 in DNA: TGTGCCAGCAGCCCGGGGGGCGCCGACTATGGCTACACCTTC. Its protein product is CASSPGGADYGYTF.

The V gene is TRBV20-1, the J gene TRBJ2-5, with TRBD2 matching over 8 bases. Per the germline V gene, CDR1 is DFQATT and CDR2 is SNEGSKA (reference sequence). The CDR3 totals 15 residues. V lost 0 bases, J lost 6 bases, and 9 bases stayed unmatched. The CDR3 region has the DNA TGCAGTGCTAGAGATTTGGCGGGAGGTGCGAAGACCCAGTACTTC. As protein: CSARDLAGGAKTQYF.

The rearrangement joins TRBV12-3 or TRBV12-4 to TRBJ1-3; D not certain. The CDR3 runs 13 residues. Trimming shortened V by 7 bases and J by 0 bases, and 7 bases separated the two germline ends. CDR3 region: CASTSVSGNTIYF. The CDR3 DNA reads TGTGCCAGCACTAGCGTCTCTGGAAACACCATATATTTT.

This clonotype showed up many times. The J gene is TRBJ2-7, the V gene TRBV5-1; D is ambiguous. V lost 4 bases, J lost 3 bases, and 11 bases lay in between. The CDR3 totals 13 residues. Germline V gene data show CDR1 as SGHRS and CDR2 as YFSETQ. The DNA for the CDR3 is TGCGCCAGCAGCCTTGAGTGGGTCTACGAGCAGTACTTC. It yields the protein CASSLEWVYEQYF. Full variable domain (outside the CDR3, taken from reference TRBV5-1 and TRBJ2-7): KAGVTQTPRYLIKTRGQQVTLSCSPISGHRSVSWYQQTPGQGLQFLFEYFSETQRNKGNFPGRFSGRQFSNSRSEMNVSTLELGDSALYLCASSLEWVYEQYFGPGTRLTVT.

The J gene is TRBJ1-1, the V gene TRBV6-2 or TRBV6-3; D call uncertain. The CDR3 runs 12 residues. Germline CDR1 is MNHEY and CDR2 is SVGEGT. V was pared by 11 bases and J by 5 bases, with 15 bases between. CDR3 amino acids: CACTWGGTEAFF. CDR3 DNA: TGTGCCTGCACATGGGGTGGTACTGAAGCTTTCTTT.

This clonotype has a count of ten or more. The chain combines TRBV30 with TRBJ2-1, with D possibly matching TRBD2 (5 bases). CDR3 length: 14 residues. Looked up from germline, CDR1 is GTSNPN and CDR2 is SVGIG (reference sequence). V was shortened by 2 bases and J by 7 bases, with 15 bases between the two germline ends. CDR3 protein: CAWSIGRGLNEQFF. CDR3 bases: TGTGCCTGGAGTATCGGTCGGGGTTTGAATGAGCAGTTCTTC.

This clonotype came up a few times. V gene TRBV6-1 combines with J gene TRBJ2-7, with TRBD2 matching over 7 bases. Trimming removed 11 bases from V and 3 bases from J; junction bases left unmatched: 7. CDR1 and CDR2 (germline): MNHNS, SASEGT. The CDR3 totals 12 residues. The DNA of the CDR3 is TGTGCCGCCCTTTCGGGGGGCTACGAGCAGTACTTC. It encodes CAALSGGYEQYF.

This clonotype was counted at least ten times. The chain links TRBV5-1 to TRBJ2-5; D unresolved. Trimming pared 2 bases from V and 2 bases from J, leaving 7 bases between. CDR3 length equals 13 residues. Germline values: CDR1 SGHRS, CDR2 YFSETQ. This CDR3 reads CASSLSVQETQYF. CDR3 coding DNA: TGCGCCAGCAGCTTAAGCGTGCAAGAGACCCAGTACTTC.

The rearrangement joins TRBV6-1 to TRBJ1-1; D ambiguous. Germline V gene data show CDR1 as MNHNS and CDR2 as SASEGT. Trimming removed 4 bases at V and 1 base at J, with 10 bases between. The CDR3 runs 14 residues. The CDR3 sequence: CASSAVRWNTEAFF. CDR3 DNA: TGTGCCAGCAGTGCCGTCAGGTGGAACACTGAAGCTTTCTTT.

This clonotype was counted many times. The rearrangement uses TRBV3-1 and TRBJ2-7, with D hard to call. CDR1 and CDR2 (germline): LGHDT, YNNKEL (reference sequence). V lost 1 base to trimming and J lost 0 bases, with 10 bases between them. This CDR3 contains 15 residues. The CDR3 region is CASSQGSLSSYEQYF. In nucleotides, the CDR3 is TGTGCCAGCAGCCAAGGATCGTTGAGCTCCTACGAGCAGTACTTC.

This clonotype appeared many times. The CDR3 nucleotides are TGCAGTGCCTCCCCTCTTGGGCTGAACACCGGGGAGCTGTTTTTT. It yields the protein CSASPLGLNTGELFF. V and J are TRBV20-1 and TRBJ2-2, with unresolved D. Germline V gene data show CDR1 as DFQATT and CDR2 as SNEGSKA (reference sequence). This CDR3 is 15 amino acids long. The V end was cut by 6 bases, the J end by 1 base, with 15 bases between.

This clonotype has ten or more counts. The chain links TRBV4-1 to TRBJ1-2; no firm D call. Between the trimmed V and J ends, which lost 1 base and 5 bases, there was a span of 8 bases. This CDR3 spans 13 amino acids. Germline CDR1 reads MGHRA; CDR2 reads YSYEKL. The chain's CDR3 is CASSQGRSYGYTF. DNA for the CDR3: TGCGCCAGCAGCCAAGGGCGATCGTATGGCTACACCTTC.

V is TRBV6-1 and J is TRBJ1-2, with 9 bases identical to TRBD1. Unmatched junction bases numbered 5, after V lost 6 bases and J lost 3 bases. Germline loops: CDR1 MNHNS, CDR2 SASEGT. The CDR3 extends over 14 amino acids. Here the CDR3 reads CASRGTGGDYGYTF. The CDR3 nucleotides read TGTGCCAGCAGGGGTACAGGGGGCGACTATGGCTACACCTTC.

The CDR3 reads CSVEGHTEAFF. The CDR3, as DNA: TGCAGCGTTGAGGGCCACACTGAAGCTTTCTTT. The chain carries TRBV29-1 and TRBJ1-1; D is ambiguous. The CDR3 totals 11 residues. Looked up from germline, CDR1 is SQVTM and CDR2 is ANQGSEA. V was cut by 3 bases and J by 3 bases, with 5 bases left in between.

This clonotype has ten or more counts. This chain's CDR3 is CASSVASGKETQYF. CDR3 DNA sequence: TGTGCCAGCAGCGTAGCATCTGGGAAAGAGACCCAGTACTTC. The rearrangement joins TRBV9 to TRBJ2-5, with D unclear. Per the germline V gene, CDR1 is SGDLS and CDR2 is YYNGEE. The CDR3 extends over 14 amino acids. Trimming took 0 bases from V and 3 from J, leaving 9 bases between them.

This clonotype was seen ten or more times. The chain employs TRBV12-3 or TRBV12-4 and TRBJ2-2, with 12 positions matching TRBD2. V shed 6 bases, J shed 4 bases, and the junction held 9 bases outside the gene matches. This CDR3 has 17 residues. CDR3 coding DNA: TGTGCCAGCAGACAGAGACTAGCGGGAGCTGGCACCGGGGAGCTGTTTTTT. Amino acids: CASRQRLAGAGTGELFF.

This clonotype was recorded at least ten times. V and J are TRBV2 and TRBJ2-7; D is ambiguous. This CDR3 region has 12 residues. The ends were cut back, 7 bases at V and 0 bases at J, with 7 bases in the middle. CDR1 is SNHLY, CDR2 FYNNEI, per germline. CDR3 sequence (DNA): TGTGCCAGCACGCAGGTCTCCTACGAGCAGTACTTC. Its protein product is CASTQVSYEQYF.

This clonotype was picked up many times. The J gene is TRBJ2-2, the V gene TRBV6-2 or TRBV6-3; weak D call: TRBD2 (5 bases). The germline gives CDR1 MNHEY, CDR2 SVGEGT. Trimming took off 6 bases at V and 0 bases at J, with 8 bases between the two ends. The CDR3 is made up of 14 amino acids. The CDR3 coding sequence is TGTGCCAGCAGGAGGGCCGCGAACACCGGGGAGCTGTTTTTT. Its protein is CASRRAANTGELFF.

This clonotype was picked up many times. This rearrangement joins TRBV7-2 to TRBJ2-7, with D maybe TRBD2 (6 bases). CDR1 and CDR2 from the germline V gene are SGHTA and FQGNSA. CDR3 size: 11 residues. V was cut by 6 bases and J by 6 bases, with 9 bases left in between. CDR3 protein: CASSRLGEQYF. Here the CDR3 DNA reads TGTGCCAGCAGTCGACTAGGCGAGCAGTACTTC.

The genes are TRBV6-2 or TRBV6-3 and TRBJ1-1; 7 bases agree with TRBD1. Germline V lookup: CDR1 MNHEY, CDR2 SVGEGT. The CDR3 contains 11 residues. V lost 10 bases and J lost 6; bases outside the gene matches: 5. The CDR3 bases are TGTGCCACTAAACAGGGGTCTGAAGCTTTCTTT. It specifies CATKQGSEAFF.

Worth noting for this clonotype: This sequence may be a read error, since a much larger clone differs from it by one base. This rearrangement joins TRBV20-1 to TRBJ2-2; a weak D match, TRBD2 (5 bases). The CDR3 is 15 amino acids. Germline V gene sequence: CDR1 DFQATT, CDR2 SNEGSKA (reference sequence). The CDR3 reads CSAKAIASNTWELFF. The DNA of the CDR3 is TGCAGTGCCAAGGCCATAGCGTCGAACACCTGGGAGCTGTTTTTT.

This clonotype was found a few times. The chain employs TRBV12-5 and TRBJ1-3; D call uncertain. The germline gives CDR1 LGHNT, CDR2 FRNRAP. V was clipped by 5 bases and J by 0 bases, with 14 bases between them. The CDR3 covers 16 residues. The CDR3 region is CASGGLRQHSGNTIYF. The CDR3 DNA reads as TGTGCTAGTGGTGGCCTCAGGCAGCACTCTGGAAACACCATATATTTT.

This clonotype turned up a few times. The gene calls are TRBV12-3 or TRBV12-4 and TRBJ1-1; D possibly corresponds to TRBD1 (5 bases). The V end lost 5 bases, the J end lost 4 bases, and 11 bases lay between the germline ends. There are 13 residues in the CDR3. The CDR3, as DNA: TGTGCCAGCAGTCCGGGGACCGGCACTGAAGCTTTCTTT. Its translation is CASSPGTGTEAFF.

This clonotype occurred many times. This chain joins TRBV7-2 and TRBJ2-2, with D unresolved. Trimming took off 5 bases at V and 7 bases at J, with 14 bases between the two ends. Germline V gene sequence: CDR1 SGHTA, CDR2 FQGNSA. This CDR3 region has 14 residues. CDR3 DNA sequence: TGTGCCAGCAGCGCTACTTCCCTAATCGGGGAGCTGTTTTTT. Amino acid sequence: CASSATSLIGELFF.

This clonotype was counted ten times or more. The CDR3 DNA sequence: TGCAGTGCTAGAGATAGGAAGGGAAGCTCCTACGAGCAGTACTTC. Protein: CSARDRKGSSYEQYF. V is TRBV20-1 and J is TRBJ2-7; D ambiguous. Germline CDR1 DFQATT, CDR2 SNEGSKA (reference sequence). The CDR3 loop spans 15 amino acids. Trimming pared 0 bases from V and 0 bases from J, leaving 12 bases between.

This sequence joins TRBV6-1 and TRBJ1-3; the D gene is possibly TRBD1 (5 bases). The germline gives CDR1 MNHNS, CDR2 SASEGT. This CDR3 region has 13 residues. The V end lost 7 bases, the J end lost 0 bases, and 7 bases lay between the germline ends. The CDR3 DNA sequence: TGTGCCAGCACGGACATCTCTGGAAACACCATATATTTT. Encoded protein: CASTDISGNTIYF.

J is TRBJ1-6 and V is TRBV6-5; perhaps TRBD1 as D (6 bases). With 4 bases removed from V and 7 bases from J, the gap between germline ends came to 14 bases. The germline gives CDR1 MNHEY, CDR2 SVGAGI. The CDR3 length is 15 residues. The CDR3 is CASSSPAGANSPLHF. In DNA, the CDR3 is TGTGCCAGCAGTTCCCCGGCGGGGGCGAATTCACCCCTCCACTTT.

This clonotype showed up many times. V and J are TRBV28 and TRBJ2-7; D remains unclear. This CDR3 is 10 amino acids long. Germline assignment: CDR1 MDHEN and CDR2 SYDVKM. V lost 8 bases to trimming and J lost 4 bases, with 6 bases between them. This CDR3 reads CASGLYEQYF. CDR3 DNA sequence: TGTGCCAGCGGGTTATACGAGCAGTACTTC.